This T cell receptor beta chain was captured in a study of T cell clones after liver transplantation. Study as a whole: Post-transplant blood was tracked for graft-donor-reactive T cell clones identified in a pre-transplant mixed lymphocyte reaction. Three of the eight recipients were HCV-positive; the rest had non-autoimmune, non-viral transplant indications. Study results and caveats: Migration into the graft, not deletion, may explain lost graft donor-reactive T cells.

Clones were sequenced by immunoSEQ multiplex PCR, and TCRdb holds only the in-frame ones, with some missing. Of around 19,000 clones in the sample, 80% to 90% were seen once. The CDR3 is 14 residues long. V shed 0 bases and J shed 0 bases, with 3 bases lying between them. The germline CDR1 and CDR2 sequences are ENHRY and SYGVKD. As regards this clone: What it binds is not known.

Unstimulated PBMCs were sorted into CD3+CD4+ and CD3+CD8+ populations. This clonotype was sampled from a human donor who received a liver transplant. This chain connects TRBV10-3 to TRBJ1-3; unclear D gene. Sequenced material: CD8+ T cells from blood, taken before liver transplant. In DNA, the CDR3 is TGTGCCATCAGTGAGTCTTTCTCTGGAAACACCATATATTTT. This codes for CAISESFSGNTIYF.